This TCR beta chain derives from a study of T cells in Graves' hyperthyroidism and ophthalmopathy (dated by TCRdb to between 2018 and 2020). For the wider study: Peripheral blood was sampled at the time of initial diagnosis, prior to any treatment. A discovery cohort of roughly 96 patients, roughly 45 with Graves' ophthalmopathy and about 58 with stable Graves' hyperthyroidism, was used to find distinguishing TCR V-J signatures. An independent validation cohort of under 20 hyperthyroidism patients and 17 patients who later progressed to ophthalmopathy tested prospective prediction of ophthalmopathy. The 75 to 100 discovery patients were randomly split 7:3 into training and test sets. In roughly six Graves' hyperthyroidism patients, the study also compared T-cell repertoires from thyroid tissue with T-cell repertoires from blood. After blood sampling, hyperthyroidism patients were treated with methimazole at a starting dose of 30 mg daily, and ophthalmopathy patients were treated with high-dose intravenous methylprednisolone. According to the paper, TCR Vbeta CDR3 sequencing was carried out on 135 peripheral blood samples, which came from more than 40 ophthalmopathy, 75 to 80 hyperthyroidism and approximately 17 progressor patients.

This clonotype has just a few counts. Its antigen is still unknown. No base quality values were provided; no much bigger clone lies one nucleotide off. Points the paper makes about the study in general: Sample size was not statistically predetermined, and blinding of investigators to group allocation was not performed. During validation, the model predicted progression to ophthalmopathy a median of about 6.3 months ahead of onset, with almost 71% sensitivity and 72.22% specificity. Most expanded thyroid clonotypes (frequency above 0.001) were also detected in blood, a finding suggesting that blood repertoires may reflect thyroid immune responses. Ophthalmopathy was separated from stable hyperthyroidism by a 13 V-J signature model, with just over 85% sensitivity and roughly 81% specificity obtained in cross-validation and 80%/75% obtained in testing.

The TCR beta CDR3 regions were amplified from the RNA transcripts. The TCR CDR3 was subjected to a first round of RT-PCR using the HTBI primer set and the Qiagen OneStep RT-PCR kit. A second multiplex PCR round built the libraries, followed by size selection and purification. Sequencing of the libraries was done on an Illumina HiSeq2000 using paired-end 100 bp reads. The paper's processing steps were these. Raw data were processed with SOAPnuke, discarding reads with adapters, uncalled bases, mean Phred below 15, or no exact constant-primer or identifier match. High-quality paired reads were merged with COPE v1.2.5, and unique nucleotide sequences were defined as clonotypes. MiTCR v1.1 was used to align clonotypes to the IMGT TRBV, TRBD and TRBJ reference segments. Only V-J combinations with frequency above 0.0001, covering 99% to 99.2% of repertoires, were analysed. The TCS score was defined as F50 (clonal expansion) divided by E x V (chaos), with BLOSUM62-based TCRdist calculated between CDR3 peptides within each V-J. Welch's t-statistics and random forest reduced roughly 500 V-J features to 10 to 15, which were used in a naive Bayes classifier (R e1071). TCRdb handled the public reads itself, with Q25 trimming in fastp and clone calling in MiXCR, and kept productive beta chains. Each entry merges the rows of one CDR3 protein and shows their most common DNA and genes. These V and J calls derive from TCRdb rather than the authors' analysis. This sample gives hundreds of thousands of distinct CDR3 sequences in total; around 21% of them show up just once. The top ten hold around a third of the sample.

In the ophthalmopathy patients, disease was moderately to severely active, with a Clinical Activity Score of 3 or more, a NOSPECS grade of 4 or more, and a duration of less than 3 months. Exclusion was applied to patients with uncontrolled infections, other autoimmune diseases, pregnancy or lactation. Diagnoses were based on clinical symptoms, serum thyroxine and TRAb, thyroid ultrasound and orbital computed tomography. PBMCs were separated from about 10 ml of fresh peripheral blood using Ficoll-Paque density gradient centrifugation. Trizol reagent was used to extract total RNA, and RNA quality was then checked on an Agilent 2100 Bioanalyzer. A distance of 6 bases separates the germline ends of V and J, which lose 0 bases and 4 bases respectively. The CDR3 starts with the cysteine, ends with the phenylalanine, and has 14 residues. Only the CDR3 portion is preserved as DNA: 42 bases, with reading frame beginning at the first base. Via the germline V gene, CDR1 is MGHRA and CDR2 YSYEKL.

Sequenced input: blood. The chain joins TRBV4-1 to TRBJ2-2; no D gene can be assigned with confidence. The sequence was collected from a man between 25 and 39 years old with Graves' ophthalmopathy. In nucleotide form, the sequence is TGCGCCAGCAGCCAAGATCCTGGCACCGGGGAGCTGTTTTTT. Translation gives CASSQDPGTGELFF.